One and the same sample provided the 8 T cell receptor beta chains below, sequenced in a study of post-analysis software for immune sequencing data. Overall study results and limits: Relative to controls, patients had about five TRBV segments at higher frequency, with TRBV5-6, TRBV5-1 and TRBV20-1 among these.

cDNA libraries of TCR beta carried unique molecular identifiers. Using its own MiXCR run on the PCR reads, TCRdb lists one record per CDR3 protein. The data hold fewer than 850,000 distinct CDR3 sequences, with 25% to 30% observed a single time. The antigens these receptors bind are not known. Material for sequencing was blood. These TCRs come from a girl aged 5-17 years with multiple sclerosis.

For the CDR3, the DNA is TGCGCCAGCAGCGACTTAGGCGGGCCCTACGAGCAGTACTTC. Translated: CASSDLGGPYEQYF. The chain recombines TRBV5-1 with TRBJ2-7, with a tentative D call TRBD2 (5 bases). The CDR3 totals 14 residues. Germline CDR1 SGHRS, CDR2 YFSETQ. V was cut by 4 bases and J by 2 bases, with 13 bases left in between.

On this clonotype: Relative to the germline gene, one junction end is altered; a read error may explain this. The chain employs TRBV4-1 and TRBJ2-3; a possible D gene is TRBD1 (6 bases). From germline, CDR1 is MGHRA and CDR2 YSYEKL. The CDR3 is 16 amino acids. The CDR3 DNA is TGCGTCAGCAGCCAAGGGTGGGGGCTGTCAACAGATACGCAGTATTTT. Translating it yields CVSSQGWGLSTDTQYF.

The chain combines TRBV12-3 or TRBV12-4 with TRBJ2-6, with 7 bases identical to TRBD2. The junction had 10 bases not matched to a gene; V was cut back by 6 bases and J by 2 bases. The CDR3 is made up of 17 amino acids. The CDR3 loop reads CASSPAGRVTGANVLTF. The CDR3 nucleotides are TGTGCCAGCAGCCCTGCAGGGAGGGTAACTGGGGCCAACGTCCTGACTTTC.

This clonotype was seen a few times. The chain employs TRBV3-1 and TRBJ2-1, with 11 bases matching TRBD2. The CDR3 consists of 16 residues. V lost 1 base, J lost 2 bases, and 1 base stayed unmatched. CDR1 and CDR2 from the germline V gene are LGHDT and YNNKEL (reference sequence). In DNA form, the CDR3 reads TGTGCCAGCAGCCAAGGGGGACTAGCGGCCTACAATGAGCAGTTCTTC. Encoded protein: CASSQGGLAAYNEQFF.

The chain has TRBV28 and TRBJ2-4, with no clear D. Germline CDR1 reads MDHEN; CDR2 reads SYDVKM. This CDR3 contains 15 residues. Deletions cut 5 bases from V and 9 bases from J, with 20 bases between. Here the CDR3 reads CASSPGISAWSIQYF. The DNA for the CDR3 is TGTGCCAGCAGTCCCGGTATTAGTGCATGGAGCATTCAGTACTTC.

This clonotype was counted at least ten times. The chain carries TRBV5-1 and TRBJ2-3; D is possibly TRBD2 (6 bases). The CDR3 totals 14 residues. V was pared by 0 bases and J by 4 bases, with 9 bases between. The V gene's germline CDR1 is SGHRS and CDR2 YFSETQ. The CDR3 sequence is CASSLDGRADTQYF. The CDR3 DNA is TGCGCCAGCAGCTTGGACGGGAGAGCAGATACGCAGTATTTT.

The chain joins TRBV29-1 to TRBJ1-5, with TRBD1 as a possible D gene (6 bases). The V end lost 7 bases, the J end lost 3 bases, and 16 bases lay between the germline ends. Germline CDR1 is SQVTM and CDR2 is ANQGSEA. The length of the CDR3 is 14 residues. The CDR3 bases are TGCAGCGCCCCGGACAGCCAACCCAATCAGCCCCAGCATTTT. This sequence encodes CSAPDSQPNQPQHF.

The genes are TRBV20-1 and TRBJ1-5; 9 bases agree with TRBD1. The CDR3 runs to 14 residues. V lost 6 bases and J lost 5; bases outside the gene matches: 8. From germline, CDR1 is DFQATT and CDR2 SNEGSKA (reference sequence). The CDR3 nucleotides are TGCAGTGCCAAGGACAGGGGAAGTTATCAGCCCCAGCATTTT. Amino acids: CSAKDRGSYQPQHF.